The following is a T cell receptor beta chain sequence with its context. This sample was taken from a study of blood T cell repertoires in COVID-19. For the study at large: PBMCs, B-cell-depleted T cells, or T cells were the source of the cDNA or gDNA that made up the material.

Trimming removed 6 bases from V and 4 bases from J; junction bases left unmatched: 9. This CDR3 is built from 15 residues. Germline V gene lookup returns CDR1 SQVTM and CDR2 ANQGSEA. Seattle's cohort entered during active infection and was followed longitudinally. Original analysis: Estimation of nucleated cell counts relied on the amplification of reference gene primers. Profiling relied on immunoSEQ multiplex PCR, and the TCRdb table lists in-frame clones only, not all of them. V, J and clone size reflect that table, while D and trimming were determined from the DNA. The repertoire holds under 200,000 clones, roughly 77% seen once, with less than 7% in the top ten.

This clonotype originated in a middle-aged woman with COVID-19, enrolled during active disease. Source material: peripheral blood. The J gene is TRBJ2-3, the V gene TRBV29-1, with 11 bases fitting TRBD2. CDR3 protein: CSVLLGTSGSDTQYF. CDR3 nucleotide sequence: TGCAGCGTCCTACTCGGGACTAGCGGATCAGATACGCAGTATTTT.